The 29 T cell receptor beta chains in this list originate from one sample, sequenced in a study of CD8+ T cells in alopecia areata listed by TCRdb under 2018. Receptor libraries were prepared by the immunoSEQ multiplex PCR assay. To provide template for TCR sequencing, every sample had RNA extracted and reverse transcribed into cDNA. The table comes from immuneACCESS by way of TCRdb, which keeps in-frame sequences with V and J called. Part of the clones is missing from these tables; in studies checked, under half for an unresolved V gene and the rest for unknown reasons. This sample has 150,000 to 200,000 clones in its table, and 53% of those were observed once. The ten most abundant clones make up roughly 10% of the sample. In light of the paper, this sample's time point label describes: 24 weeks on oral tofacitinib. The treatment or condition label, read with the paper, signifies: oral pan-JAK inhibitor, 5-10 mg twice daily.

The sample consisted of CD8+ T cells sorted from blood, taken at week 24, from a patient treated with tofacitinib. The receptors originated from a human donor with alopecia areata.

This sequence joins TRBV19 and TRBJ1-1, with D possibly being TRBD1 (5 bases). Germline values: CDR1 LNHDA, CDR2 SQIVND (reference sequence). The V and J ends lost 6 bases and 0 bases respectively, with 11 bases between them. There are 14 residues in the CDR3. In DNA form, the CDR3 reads TGTGCCAGTAGGAGGGACGGGTTGAACACTGAAGCTTTCTTT. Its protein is CASRRDGLNTEAFF.

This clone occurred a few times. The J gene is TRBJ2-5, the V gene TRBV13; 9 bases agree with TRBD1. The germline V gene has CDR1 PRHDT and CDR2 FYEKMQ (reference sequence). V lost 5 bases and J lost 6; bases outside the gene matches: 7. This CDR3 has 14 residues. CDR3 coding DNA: TGTGCCAGCAGCCGGGGACAGGGCTTGAAGACCCAGTACTTC. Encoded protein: CASSRGQGLKTQYF.

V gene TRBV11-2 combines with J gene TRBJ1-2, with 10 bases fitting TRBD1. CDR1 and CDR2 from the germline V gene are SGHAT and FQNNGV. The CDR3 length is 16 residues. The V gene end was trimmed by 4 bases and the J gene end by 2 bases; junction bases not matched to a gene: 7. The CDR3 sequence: CASSWDRGRVNYGYTF. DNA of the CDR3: TGTGCCAGCAGCTGGGACAGGGGCCGAGTAAACTATGGCTACACCTTC.

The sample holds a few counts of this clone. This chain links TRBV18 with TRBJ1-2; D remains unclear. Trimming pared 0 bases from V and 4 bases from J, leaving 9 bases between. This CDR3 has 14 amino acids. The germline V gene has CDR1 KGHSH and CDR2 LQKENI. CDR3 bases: TGTGCCAGCTCACCACCGGGAGAGTCCTATGGCTACACCTTC. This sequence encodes CASSPPGESYGYTF.

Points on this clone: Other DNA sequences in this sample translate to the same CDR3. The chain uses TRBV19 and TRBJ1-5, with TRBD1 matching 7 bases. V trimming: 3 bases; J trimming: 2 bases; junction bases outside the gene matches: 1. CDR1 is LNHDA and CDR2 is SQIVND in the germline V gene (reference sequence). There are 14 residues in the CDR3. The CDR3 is CASSIGQGNQPQHF. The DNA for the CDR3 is TGTGCCAGTAGTATCGGACAGGGCAATCAGCCCCAGCATTTT.

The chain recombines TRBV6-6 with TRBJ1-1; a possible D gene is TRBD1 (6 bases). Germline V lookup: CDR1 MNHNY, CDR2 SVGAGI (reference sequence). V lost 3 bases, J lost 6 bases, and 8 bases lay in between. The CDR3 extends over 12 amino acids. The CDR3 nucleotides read TGTGCCAGCAGTTATGAGGGGGCTGAAGCTTTCTTT. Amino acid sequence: CASSYEGAEAFF.

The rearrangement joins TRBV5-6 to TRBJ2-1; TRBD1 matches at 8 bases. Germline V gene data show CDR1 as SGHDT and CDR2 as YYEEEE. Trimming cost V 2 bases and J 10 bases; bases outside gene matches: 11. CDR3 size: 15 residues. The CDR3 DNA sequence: TGTGCCAGCAGCTTAGGAACCAGGGGGCTGGAGGAGCAGTTCTTC. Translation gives CASSLGTRGLEEQFF.

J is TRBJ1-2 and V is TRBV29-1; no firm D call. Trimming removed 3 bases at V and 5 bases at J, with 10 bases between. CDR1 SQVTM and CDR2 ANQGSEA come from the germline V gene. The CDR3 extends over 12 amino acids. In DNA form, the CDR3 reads TGCAGCGTTGAGGGAAGGGAGTATGGCTACACCTTC. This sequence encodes CSVEGREYGYTF.

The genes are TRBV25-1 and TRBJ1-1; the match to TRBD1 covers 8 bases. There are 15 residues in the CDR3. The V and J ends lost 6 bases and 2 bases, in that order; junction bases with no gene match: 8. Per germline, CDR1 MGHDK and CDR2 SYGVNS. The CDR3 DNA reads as TGTGCCAGCAGCCCCTTGGACAGGGCTAACACTGAAGCTTTCTTT. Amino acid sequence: CASSPLDRANTEAFF.

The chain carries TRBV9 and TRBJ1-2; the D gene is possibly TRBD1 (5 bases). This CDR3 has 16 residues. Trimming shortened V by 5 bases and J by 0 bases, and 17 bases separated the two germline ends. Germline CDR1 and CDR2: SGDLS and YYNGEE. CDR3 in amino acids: CASSTTRADANYGYTF. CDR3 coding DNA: TGTGCCAGCAGTACCACCAGGGCAGATGCTAACTATGGCTACACCTTC.

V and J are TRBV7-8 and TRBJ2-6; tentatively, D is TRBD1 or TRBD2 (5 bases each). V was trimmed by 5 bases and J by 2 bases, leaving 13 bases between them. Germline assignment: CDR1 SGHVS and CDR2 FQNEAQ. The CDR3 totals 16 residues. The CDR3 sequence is CASSVGTGPGANVLTF. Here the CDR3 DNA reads TGTGCCAGCAGCGTCGGGACCGGACCTGGGGCCAACGTCCTGACTTTC.

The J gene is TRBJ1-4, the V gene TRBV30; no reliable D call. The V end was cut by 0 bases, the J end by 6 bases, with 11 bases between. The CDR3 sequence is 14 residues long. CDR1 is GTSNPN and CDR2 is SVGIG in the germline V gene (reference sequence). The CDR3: CAWSVGNYDEKLFF. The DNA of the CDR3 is TGTGCCTGGAGTGTTGGGAATTACGATGAAAAACTGTTTTTT.

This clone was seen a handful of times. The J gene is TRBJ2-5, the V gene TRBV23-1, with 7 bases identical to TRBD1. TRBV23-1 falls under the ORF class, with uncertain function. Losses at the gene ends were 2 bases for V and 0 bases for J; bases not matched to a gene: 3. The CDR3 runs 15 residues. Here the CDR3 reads CASSQVDRDQETQYF. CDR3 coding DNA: TGCGCCAGCAGTCAAGTAGACAGGGACCAAGAGACCCAGTACTTC.

The CDR3 here is CASSVAGHNGYTF. The CDR3 nucleotides are TGTGCCAGCAGTGTAGCAGGACACAACGGCTACACCTTC. The rearrangement links TRBV25-1 to TRBJ1-2, with a possible D match to TRBD1 (5 bases). Trimming removed 4 bases from V and 8 bases from J, with 14 bases in between. The CDR3 loop spans 13 amino acids. CDR1 and CDR2 from the germline V gene are MGHDK and SYGVNS.

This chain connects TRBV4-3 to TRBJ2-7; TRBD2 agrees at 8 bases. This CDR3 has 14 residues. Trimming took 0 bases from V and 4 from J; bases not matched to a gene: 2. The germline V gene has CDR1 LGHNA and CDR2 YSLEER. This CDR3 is CASSQDTSGYEQYF. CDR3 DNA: TGCGCCAGCAGCCAAGATACTAGCGGTTACGAGCAGTACTTC.

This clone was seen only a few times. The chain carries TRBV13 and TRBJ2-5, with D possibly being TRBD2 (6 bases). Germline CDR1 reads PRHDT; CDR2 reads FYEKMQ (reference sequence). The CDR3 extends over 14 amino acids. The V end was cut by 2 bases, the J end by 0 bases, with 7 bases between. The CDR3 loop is CASSLRGNQETQYF. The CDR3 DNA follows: TGTGCCAGCAGCTTACGGGGGAACCAAGAGACCCAGTACTTC.

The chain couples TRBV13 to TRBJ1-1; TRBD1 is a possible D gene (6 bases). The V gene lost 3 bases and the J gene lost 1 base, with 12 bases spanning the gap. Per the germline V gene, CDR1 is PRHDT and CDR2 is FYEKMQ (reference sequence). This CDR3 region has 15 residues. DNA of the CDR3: TGTGCCAGCAGCTTCCAGGGGATTAAGAACACTGAAGCTTTCTTT. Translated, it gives CASSFQGIKNTEAFF. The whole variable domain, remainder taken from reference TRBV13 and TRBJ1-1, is AAGVIQSPRHLIKEKRETATLKCYPIPRHDTVYWYQQGPGQDPQFLISFYEKMQSDKGSIPDRFSAQQFSDYHSELNMSSLELGDSALYFCASSFQGIKNTEAFFGQGTRLTVV.

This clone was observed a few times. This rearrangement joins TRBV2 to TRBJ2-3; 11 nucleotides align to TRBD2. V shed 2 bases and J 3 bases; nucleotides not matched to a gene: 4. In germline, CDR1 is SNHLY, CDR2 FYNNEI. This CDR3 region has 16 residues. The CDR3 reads CASSELAGGGTDTQYF. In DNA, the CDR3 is TGTGCCAGCAGTGAACTAGCGGGGGGAGGTACAGATACGCAGTATTTT.

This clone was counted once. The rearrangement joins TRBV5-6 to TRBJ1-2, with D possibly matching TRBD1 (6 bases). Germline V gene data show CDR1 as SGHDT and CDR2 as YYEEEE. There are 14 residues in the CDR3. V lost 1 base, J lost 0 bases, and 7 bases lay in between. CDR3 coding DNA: TGTGCCAGCAGCTTGTCAGGGGCTAACTATGGCTACACCTTC. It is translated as CASSLSGANYGYTF.

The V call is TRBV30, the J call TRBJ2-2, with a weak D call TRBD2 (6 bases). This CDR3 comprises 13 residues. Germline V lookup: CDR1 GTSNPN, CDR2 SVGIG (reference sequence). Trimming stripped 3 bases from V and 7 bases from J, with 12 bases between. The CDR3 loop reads CAWSPGGVGELFF. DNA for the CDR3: TGTGCCTGGAGCCCCGGAGGGGTCGGGGAGCTGTTTTTT.

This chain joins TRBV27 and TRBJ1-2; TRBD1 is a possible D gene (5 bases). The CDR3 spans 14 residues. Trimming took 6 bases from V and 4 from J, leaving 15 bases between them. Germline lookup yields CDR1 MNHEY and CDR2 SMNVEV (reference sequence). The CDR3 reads CASSPRGSSYGYTF. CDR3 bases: TGTGCCAGCAGCCCGCGGGGGAGTTCCTATGGCTACACCTTC.

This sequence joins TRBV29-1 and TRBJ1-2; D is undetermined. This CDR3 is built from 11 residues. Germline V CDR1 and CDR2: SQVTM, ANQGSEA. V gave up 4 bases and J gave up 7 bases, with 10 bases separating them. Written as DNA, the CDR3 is TGCAGCGTTGCGAAGACGAGTGGCTACACCTTC. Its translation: CSVAKTSGYTF.

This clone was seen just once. Written as DNA, the CDR3 is TGTGCCAGCAGCGTAGGGGAAAGCAATCAGCCCCAGCATTTT. It codes for CASSVGESNQPQHF. The chain recombines TRBV9 with TRBJ1-5; D is unresolved. CDR1 and CDR2 (germline): SGDLS, YYNGEE. The CDR3 is 14 residues long. With 0 bases removed from V and 1 base from J, the gap between germline ends came to 5 bases.

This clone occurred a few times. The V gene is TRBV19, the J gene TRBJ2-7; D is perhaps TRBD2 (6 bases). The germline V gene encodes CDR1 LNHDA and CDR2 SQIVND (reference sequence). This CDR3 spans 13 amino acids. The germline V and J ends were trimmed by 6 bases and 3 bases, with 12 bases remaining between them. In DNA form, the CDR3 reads TGTGCCAGTAGGTCGCGGGACGGCTACGAGCAGTACTTC. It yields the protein CASRSRDGYEQYF.

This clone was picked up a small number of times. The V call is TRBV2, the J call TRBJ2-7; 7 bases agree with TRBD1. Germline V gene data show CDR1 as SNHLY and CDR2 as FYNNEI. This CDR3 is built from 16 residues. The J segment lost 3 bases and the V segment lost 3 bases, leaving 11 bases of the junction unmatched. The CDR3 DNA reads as TGTGCCAGCAGTGAGGAGCGAGACAGGGATAGCTACGAGCAGTACTTC. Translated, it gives CASSEERDRDSYEQYF.

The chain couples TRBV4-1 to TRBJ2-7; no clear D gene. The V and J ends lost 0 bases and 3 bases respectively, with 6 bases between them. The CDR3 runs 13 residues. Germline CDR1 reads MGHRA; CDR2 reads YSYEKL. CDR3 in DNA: TGCGCCAGCAGCCAAGAACGTAGCTACGAGCAGTACTTC. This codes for CASSQERSYEQYF.

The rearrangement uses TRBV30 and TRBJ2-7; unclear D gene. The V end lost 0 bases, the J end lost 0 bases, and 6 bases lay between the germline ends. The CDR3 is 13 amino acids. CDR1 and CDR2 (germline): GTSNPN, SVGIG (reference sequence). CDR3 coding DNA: TGTGCCTGGAGTGTATCCCCCTCCTACGAGCAGTACTTC. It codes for CAWSVSPSYEQYF. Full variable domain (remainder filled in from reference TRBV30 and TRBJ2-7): SQTIHQWPATLVQPVGSPLSLECTVEGTSNPNLYWYRQAAGRGLQLLFYSVGIGQISSEVPQNLSASRPQDRQFILSSKKLLLSDSGFYLCAWSVSPSYEQYFGPGTRLTVT.

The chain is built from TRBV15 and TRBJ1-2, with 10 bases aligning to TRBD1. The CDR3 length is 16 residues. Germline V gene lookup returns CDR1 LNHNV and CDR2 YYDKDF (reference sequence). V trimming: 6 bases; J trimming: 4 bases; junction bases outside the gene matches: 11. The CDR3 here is CATSTEEGQGSYGYTF. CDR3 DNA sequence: TGTGCCACCAGTACGGAGGAGGGACAGGGGAGCTATGGCTACACCTTC.

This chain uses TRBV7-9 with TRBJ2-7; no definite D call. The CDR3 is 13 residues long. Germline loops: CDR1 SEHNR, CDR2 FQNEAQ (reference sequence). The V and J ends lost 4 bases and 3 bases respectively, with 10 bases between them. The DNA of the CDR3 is TGTGCCAGCAGCTCGGGTCCATACTACGAGCAGTACTTC. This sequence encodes CASSSGPYYEQYF.